This T cell receptor (beta chain) was captured by sequencing in a study of siplizumab effects on memory and regulatory T cells. Profiled with immunoSEQ multiplex PCR; TCRdb holds only in-frame clones, not every one. The data hold tens of thousands of clones, with about 90% observed a single time. Study outcomes and limitations: Siplizumab produced a significant drop in alloreactive sequences attributable to unstimulated CD4+ memory cells.

As to this clone: Its specificity is not known.

Unstimulated naive, memory, effector memory and TEMRA subsets from a few donor pairs have been sequenced, the authors report. Germline V gene lookup returns CDR1 SGHTA and CDR2 FQGNSA. CDR3 size: 14 residues. The V and J ends lost 5 bases and 5 bases, in that order; junction bases with no gene match: 6. The clonotype was recovered from a human donor in good health. Source material: naive CD4+ T cells sorted from blood. V is TRBV7-2 and J is TRBJ2-5, with 9 bases that match TRBD1. The CDR3 sequence is CASSEDRGTETQYF. CDR3 DNA sequence: TGTGCCAGCAGCGAGGACAGGGGAACCGAGACCCAGTACTTC.